The present entry profiles one TCR beta chain with its context. The sample belongs to a study of blood T cell repertoires in COVID-19. Background on the study: PBMCs, B-cell-depleted T cells, or T cells were the source of the cDNA or gDNA that made up the material.

The length of the CDR3 is 15 residues. The V and J ends lost 0 bases and 7 bases respectively, with 14 bases between them. The V gene's germline CDR1 is SGHRS and CDR2 YFSETQ. Clones were sequenced by immunoSEQ multiplex PCR, and TCRdb holds only the in-frame ones, with some missing. The data contain 150,000 to 200,000 clones, approximately 80% of them singletons. Material: peripheral blood. This chain uses TRBV5-1 with TRBJ2-4, with a possible D match to TRBD1 (6 bases). This TCR came from a woman of 80 years or more with acute or convalescent COVID-19. The CDR3 nucleotides are TGCGCCAGCAGCTTGGGGTCAGGGGCGGGTAACATTCAGTACTTC. It translates to CASSLGSGAGNIQYF.